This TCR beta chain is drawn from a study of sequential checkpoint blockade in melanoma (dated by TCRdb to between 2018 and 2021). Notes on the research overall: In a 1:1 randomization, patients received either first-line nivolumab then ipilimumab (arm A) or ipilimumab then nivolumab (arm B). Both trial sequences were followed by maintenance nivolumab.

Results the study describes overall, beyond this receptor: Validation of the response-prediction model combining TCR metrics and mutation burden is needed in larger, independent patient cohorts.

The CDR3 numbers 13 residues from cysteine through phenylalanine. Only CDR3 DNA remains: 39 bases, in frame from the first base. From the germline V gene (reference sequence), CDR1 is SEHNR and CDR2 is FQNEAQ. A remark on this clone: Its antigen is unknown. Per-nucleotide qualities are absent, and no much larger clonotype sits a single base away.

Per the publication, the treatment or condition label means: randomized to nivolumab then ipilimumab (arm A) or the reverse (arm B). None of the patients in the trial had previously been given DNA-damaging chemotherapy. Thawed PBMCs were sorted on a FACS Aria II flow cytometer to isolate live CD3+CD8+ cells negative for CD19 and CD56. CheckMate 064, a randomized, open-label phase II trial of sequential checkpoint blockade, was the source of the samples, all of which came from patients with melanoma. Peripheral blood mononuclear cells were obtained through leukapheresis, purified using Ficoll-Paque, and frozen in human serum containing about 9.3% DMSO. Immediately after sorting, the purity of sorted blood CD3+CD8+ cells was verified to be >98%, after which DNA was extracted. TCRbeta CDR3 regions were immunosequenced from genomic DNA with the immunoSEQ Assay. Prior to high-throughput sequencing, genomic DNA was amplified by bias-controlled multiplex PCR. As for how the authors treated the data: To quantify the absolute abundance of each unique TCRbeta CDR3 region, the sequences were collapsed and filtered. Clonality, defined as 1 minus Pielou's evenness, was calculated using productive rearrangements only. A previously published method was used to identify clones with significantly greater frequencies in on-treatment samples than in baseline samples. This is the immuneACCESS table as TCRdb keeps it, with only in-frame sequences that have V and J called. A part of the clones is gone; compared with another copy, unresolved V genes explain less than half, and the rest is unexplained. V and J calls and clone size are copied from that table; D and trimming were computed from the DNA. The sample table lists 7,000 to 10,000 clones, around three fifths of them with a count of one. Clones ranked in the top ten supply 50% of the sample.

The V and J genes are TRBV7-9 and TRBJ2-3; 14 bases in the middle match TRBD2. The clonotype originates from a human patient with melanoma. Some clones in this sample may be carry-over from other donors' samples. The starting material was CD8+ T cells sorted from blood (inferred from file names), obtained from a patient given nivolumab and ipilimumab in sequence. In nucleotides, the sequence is TGTGCTACCGGGACTAGCGGGGGAGGGACGCAGTATTTT. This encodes CATGTSGGGTQYF.